This T cell receptor (beta chain) was identified in a study of graft-versus-host responses after intestinal transplantation. On the study more broadly: The recipients all started with anti-thymocyte globulin induction and then took tacrolimus and steroids for about 3 years.

Trimming at V came to 5 bases and at J to 8 bases, leaving 7 bases not matched to a gene. The CDR3 sequence is 15 residues long. The germline CDR1 and CDR2 sequences are SGHAT and FQDESV (reference sequence). Study-wide results and caveats: Early post-transplant HvG declines tracked with peak circulating GvH clone levels. GvH clones occurred in recipient marrow; some first appeared in ileum or blood.

In the case of this clone: Its antigen is still unknown.

The protocol was immunoSEQ multiplex PCR, while the TCRdb copy is restricted to in-frame clones and leaves out a portion. Here the sample spans around 88,000 clones, 80% to 95% being singletons. This specimen consisted of unstimulated CD8+ T cells sorted from spleen or lymph node cells, obtained before transplant. The clonotype was recovered from a human donor who was the organ donor for an intestinal transplant. V usage is TRBV11-1 and J usage is TRBJ2-1; 12 nucleotides match TRBD2. DNA for the CDR3: TGTGCCAGCAGCCCAACTAGCGGGGGGAGGGATGAGCAGTTCTTC. Translation gives CASSPTSGGRDEQFF.